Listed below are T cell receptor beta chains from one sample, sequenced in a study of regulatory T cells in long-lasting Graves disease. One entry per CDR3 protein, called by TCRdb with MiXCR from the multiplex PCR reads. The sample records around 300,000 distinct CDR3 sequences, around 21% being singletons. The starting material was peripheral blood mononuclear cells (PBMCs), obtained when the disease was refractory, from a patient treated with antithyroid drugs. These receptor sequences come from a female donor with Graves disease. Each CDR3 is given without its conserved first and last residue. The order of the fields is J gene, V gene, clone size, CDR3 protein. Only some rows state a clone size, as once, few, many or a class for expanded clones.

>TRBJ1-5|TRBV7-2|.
ASSRDRGAGQPQH
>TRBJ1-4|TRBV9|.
ASSSGLATNEKLF
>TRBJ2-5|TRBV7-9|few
ASSLRTSGAQETQY
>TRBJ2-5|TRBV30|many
AWTTEGDGAQY
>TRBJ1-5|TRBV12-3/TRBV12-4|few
ASSSNLNQPQH
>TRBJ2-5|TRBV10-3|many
AISDEGGGQETQY
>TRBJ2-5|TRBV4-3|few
ASSQEIERAGGTQY
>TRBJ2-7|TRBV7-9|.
ASSHLGYEQY
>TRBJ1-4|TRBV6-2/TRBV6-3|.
ASIQGSNNEKLF
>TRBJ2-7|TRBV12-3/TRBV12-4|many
ASSFWRNEQY
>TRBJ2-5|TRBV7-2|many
ASSLAARRTQY
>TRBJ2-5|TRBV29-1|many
SVEDRFAGGLETQY
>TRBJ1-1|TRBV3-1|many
ASSLTWDTEAF
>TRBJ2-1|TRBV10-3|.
AISNLAGGRYNEQF
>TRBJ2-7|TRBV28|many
ASSLSGLAGTYEQY
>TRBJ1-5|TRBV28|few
ASSPFGQYSNQPQH
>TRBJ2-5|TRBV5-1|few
ASTFNSGHQETQY
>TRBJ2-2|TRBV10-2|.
ASRMDRTTGELF
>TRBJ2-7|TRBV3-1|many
ASSQEVASGLYEQY
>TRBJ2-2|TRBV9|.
ASSVVGGAGTGELF
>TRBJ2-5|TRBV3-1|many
ASSQGTSGSETQY
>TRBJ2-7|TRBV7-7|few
ASSARPDSSSEQY
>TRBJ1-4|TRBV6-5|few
ASSYGHLGANERLF
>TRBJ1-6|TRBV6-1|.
ASRSSGTQRNSPLH
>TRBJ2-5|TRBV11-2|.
ASGIGGLLETQY
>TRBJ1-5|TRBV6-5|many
ASSYSGGGFQH
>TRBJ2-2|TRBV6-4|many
ASSDGGAGELF
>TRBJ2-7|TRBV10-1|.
ASCGGLDEQY
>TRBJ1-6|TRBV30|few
AWTVSDYNSPLH
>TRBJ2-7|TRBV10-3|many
AISVSGGSYEQY
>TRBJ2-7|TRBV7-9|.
ASTLAGGVYEQH
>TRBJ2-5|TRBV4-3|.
ASSQERARGKETQY
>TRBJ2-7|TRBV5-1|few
ASSLAQRSYEQY
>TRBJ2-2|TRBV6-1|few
ASGSAGTGELF
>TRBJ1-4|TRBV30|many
AWSEQGGSEKLF
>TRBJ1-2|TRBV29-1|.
SVEDYSPGHSTFNYGYT
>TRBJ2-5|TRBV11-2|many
ASNHLTGETQY
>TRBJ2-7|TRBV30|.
AWKGGLDYSYEQY
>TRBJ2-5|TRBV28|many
ASSLWGPQQETQY
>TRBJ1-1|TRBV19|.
ASSIQGATEAF
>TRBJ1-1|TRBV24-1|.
ATSERTGWKAF
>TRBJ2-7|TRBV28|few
ASSSPLLTSGNSYEQY
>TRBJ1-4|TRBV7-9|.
ASSVQGAHEKLF
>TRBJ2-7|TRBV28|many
ASSLIYEQY
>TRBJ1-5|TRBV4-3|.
ASSQEWGGNQPQH
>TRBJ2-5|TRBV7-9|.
ASRRTPGQQETQY
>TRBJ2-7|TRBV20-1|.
SAAGPGGIAYEQY
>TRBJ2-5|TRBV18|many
ASSPSSGQETQY
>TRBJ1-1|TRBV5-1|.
ASRLDRAGTEAF
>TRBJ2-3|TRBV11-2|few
ASSSAGTGADTQY
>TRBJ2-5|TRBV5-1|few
ASRQGQQETQY
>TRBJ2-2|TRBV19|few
ASSHHRTGELF
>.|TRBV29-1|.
SVGYGSLVGWEQF